Listed below are T cell receptor beta chains from one sample, sequenced in a study of T cell responses to AZD1222 COVID-19 vaccine. Data came from immunoSEQ multiplex PCR; TCRdb stores just in-frame clones and leaves some out. The sample lists 75,000 to 85,000 clones, roughly 80% seen once, with 27% in the top ten. The sample consisted of peripheral blood, taken 28 days after the second dose of the MenACWY control vaccine. Every receptor here comes from an adult who received the MenACWY meningococcal vaccine as a control. The CDR3 runs from the conserved cysteine through the conserved F or W. A D gene is named only where the DNA matches it firmly. Rows give clone size only sometimes, using once, few, many, or a class for an expanded clone.

clone_size	cdr3_length	v_call	d_call	j_call	cdr3_nt	cdr3_aa
few	17	TRBV6-1	-	TRBJ2-7	TGTGCCAGCAGTGATGGGCCACCTTCCGGGAGAATCCGCGAGCAGTACTTC	CASSDGPPSGRIREQYF
-	15	TRBV5-6	TRBD2	TRBJ2-1	TGTGCCAGCAGCTCGTTAGCGGGGTCCTACAATGAGCAGTTCTTC	CASSSLAGSYNEQFF
-	19	TRBV28	TRBD1	TRBJ1-5	TGTGCCAGCAGTTCCCATACCCCTTGGACAGGGGACGGCAATCAGCCCCAGCATTTT	CASSSHTPWTGDGNQPQHF
few	16	TRBV7-2	TRBD1	TRBJ1-6	TGTGCCAGCAGCTTAATGGGACAGGGGGCGTATTCACCCCTCCACTTT	CASSLMGQGAYSPLHF
few	14	TRBV6-5	-	TRBJ1-2	TGTGCCAGCAAACCCGGAGGTATCCTCTATGGCTACACCTTC	CASKPGGILYGYTF
few	13	TRBV6-5	-	TRBJ2-7	TGTGCCAGCAGTATGGGGATACAGGGAGAGCAGTACTTC	CASSMGIQGEQYF
-	16	TRBV15	-	TRBJ1-4	TGTGCCACCAGCTGGGGGGGCGACTATTTTAATGAAAAACTGTTTTTT	CATSWGGDYFNEKLFF
-	13	TRBV2	-	TRBJ1-1	TGTGCCAGCGGTCCGACAAGGAACACTGAAGCTTTCTTT	CASGPTRNTEAFF
once	16	TRBV11-2	TRBD1	TRBJ1-1	TGTGCCAGCAGCCCAGGACAGGGCGTTGGTACGACTGAAGCTTTCTTT	CASSPGQGVGTTEAFF
-	13	TRBV18	-	TRBJ2-1	TGTGCCAGCTCACCTCGTGACGGCAATGAGCAGTTCTTC	CASSPRDGNEQFF
few	12	TRBV7-2	-	TRBJ2-3	TGTGCCAGCAGCAGGGGTGCAGATACGCAGTATTTT	CASSRGADTQYF
-	16	TRBV30	-	TRBJ1-6	TGTGCCTGGAGCCCCGGACTGATCTCCTATAATTCACCCCTCCACTTT	CAWSPGLISYNSPLHF
-	15	TRBV28	-	TRBJ1-2	TGTGCCAGCACCTCCGTTGGGGAACGTAACTATGGCTACACCTTC	CASTSVGERNYGYTF
-	14	TRBV18	-	TRBJ1-2	TGTGCCAGCTCACCACCCACCCTAGCGGGAGGCTACACCTTC	CASSPPTLAGGYTF
-	14	TRBV5-4	-	TRBJ1-1	TGTGCCAGCAGTTTACCGGGACAGAACACTGAAGCTTTCTTT	CASSLPGQNTEAFF
-	14	TRBV4-1	-	TRBJ1-1	TGCGCCAGCAGCCAAGATCGTTGGGGGGCCGGAGCTTTCTTT	CASSQDRWGAGAFF
-	11	TRBV2	TRBD1	TRBJ1-1	TGTGTCTCAAAGGGGGCCACTGAAGCTTTCTTT	CVSKGATEAFF
-	12	TRBV5-1	-	TRBJ2-7	TGCGCCAGCAGCTTGCAGGGATACGAGCAGTACTTC	CASSLQGYEQYF
-	14	TRBV11-3	-	TRBJ2-3	TGTGCCAGCAGCCCCGGACGGGCCGGGGATACGCAGTATTTT	CASSPGRAGDTQYF
-	18	TRBV28	TRBD2	TRBJ2-3	TGTGCCAGCAGACCTCCGGGACTAGCGGGAGGGCAGGCAGATACGCAGTATTTT	CASRPPGLAGGQADTQYF
-	20	TRBV21-1	-	TRBJ1-3	TGTGCCAGCAGCAAAGCCCCCCGGGACAGGATTCGGAGTTCTGGAAACACCATATATTTT	CASSKAPRDRIRSSGNTIYF
-	17	TRBV19	-	TRBJ2-6	TGTGCCAGTAGTACTAGGACGGTAAGGGCTGGGGCCAACGTCCTGACTTTC	CASSTRTVRAGANVLTF
medium-sized	16	TRBV2	-	TRBJ2-2	TGTGCCAGCAGTGATTCTCCCACGGCAGGGACCGGGGAGCTGTTTTTT	CASSDSPTAGTGELFF
-	15	TRBV6-5	-	TRBJ1-2	TGTGCCAGCAGTTACACCGGAACAGGGAACTATGGCTACACCTTC	CASSYTGTGNYGYTF
-	14	TRBV5-1	TRBD1	TRBJ1-1	TGCGCCAGCAGCTTGAGGCAGGGGGTCACTGAAGCTTTCTTT	CASSLRQGVTEAFF
-	11	TRBV25-1	-	TRBJ2-7	TGTGCCAGCAGTGGGGTGGACGAGCAGTACTTC	CASSGVDEQYF
-	12	TRBV4-3	-	TRBJ2-5	TGCGCTGGACAGCTTATCCAAGAGACCCAGTACTTC	CAGQLIQETQYF
-	19	TRBV4-1	TRBD1	TRBJ2-1	TGCGCCAGCAGCCAAGATCGAAGAGAATGGACAGGTTCCGGTAATGAGCAGTTCTTC	CASSQDRREWTGSGNEQFF
few	15	TRBV6-5	-	TRBJ2-1	TGTGCCAGCAGTTACCTAACTAGCTCCTACAATGAGCAGTTCTTC	CASSYLTSSYNEQFF
-	15	TRBV5-1	TRBD1	TRBJ1-1	TGCGCCAGCAGCTTGGGACAGGGGACGAACACTGAAGCTTTCTTT	CASSLGQGTNTEAFF
-	20	TRBV2	TRBD2	TRBJ2-1	TGTGCCAGCAGTGAAGCGCGGAAGCGGGAGGGCCTAAAAGAGGGCAATGAGCAGTTCTTC	CASSEARKREGLKEGNEQFF